Following are 26 T cell receptor beta chains from one sample sequenced in a study of OX40 agonist ivuxolimab in advanced cancers. TCRdb's copy holds only in-frame clones and misses some; the assay was immunoSEQ multiplex PCR. The top ten clones hold approximately 2% of a sample with tens of thousands of clones, about nine tenths of them seen once. Sequencing was performed on CD4+ or CD8+ T cells sorted from blood, taken in a trial of the OX40 agonist ivuxolimab. These receptors all stem from an adult with an advanced solid tumor such as melanoma, head and neck, liver or kidney cancer.

The rearrangement joins TRBV7-8 to TRBJ1-2; D is uncertain. There are 14 residues in the CDR3. The V end lost 3 bases, the J end lost 2 bases, and 10 bases lay between the germline ends. Germline V CDR1 and CDR2: SGHVS, FQNEAQ. CDR3 in amino acids: CASSFLEKNYGYTF. CDR3 nucleotide sequence: TGTGCCAGCAGCTTCCTGGAGAAAAACTATGGCTACACCTTC.

The V and J genes are TRBV7-2 and TRBJ2-1; D is uncertain. CDR3 length: 15 amino acids. V was shortened by 1 base and J by 5 bases, with 12 bases between the two germline ends. Germline values: CDR1 SGHTA, CDR2 FQGNSA. The CDR3 DNA follows: TGTGCCAGCAGCTTAGTCGTAACCGACGACAATGAGCAGTTCTTC. This sequence encodes CASSLVVTDDNEQFF.

The chain couples TRBV19 to TRBJ1-2; D uncertain. This CDR3 is 12 amino acids long. V was clipped by 10 bases and J by 3 bases, with 12 bases between them. Germline V gene lookup returns CDR1 LNHDA and CDR2 SQIVND (reference sequence). This chain's CDR3 is CATSRRDYGYTF. CDR3 nucleotide sequence: TGTGCCACCAGCCGCCGGGACTATGGCTACACCTTC.

This rearrangement joins TRBV7-9 to TRBJ1-4; TRBD1 aligns across 10 bases. CDR3 size: 14 residues. CDR1 is SEHNR and CDR2 is FQNEAQ in the germline V gene (reference sequence). J was trimmed by 0 bases and V by 8 bases; bases with no gene match: 0. The CDR3 coding sequence is TGTGCCAGCGGACAGGGGGCAACTAATGAAAAACTGTTTTTT. Protein product: CASGQGATNEKLFF.

The rearrangement links TRBV15 to TRBJ2-1; TRBD2 matches at 12 bases. The CDR3 totals 15 residues. CDR1 and CDR2 (germline): LNHNV, YYDKDF (reference sequence). V was pared by 1 base and J by 8 bases, with 3 bases of the junction left unmatched. In nucleotides, the CDR3 is TGTGCCACCAGCAGAGGGCCTAGCGGGAGGGATGAGCAGTTCTTC. Translation gives CATSRGPSGRDEQFF.

The V and J genes are TRBV19 and TRBJ2-3; D not resolved. The CDR3 covers 14 residues. The germline V and J ends were trimmed by 6 bases and 2 bases, with 12 bases remaining between them. The germline V gene has CDR1 LNHDA and CDR2 SQIVND (reference sequence). DNA for the CDR3: TGTGCCAGTAGCGTTTACATTTCCACAGATACGCAGTATTTT. Amino acid sequence: CASSVYISTDTQYF.

The table lists this clone with a few counts. The chain's CDR3 is CASSIEHLQPQHF. Written as DNA, the CDR3 is TGTGCCAGTAGTATCGAGCACCTTCAGCCCCAGCATTTT. The V call is TRBV19, the J call TRBJ1-5; D gene ambiguous. Trimming removed 3 bases from V and 6 bases from J, with 9 bases in between. Germline CDR1 LNHDA, CDR2 SQIVND (reference sequence). The CDR3 loop spans 13 amino acids. Supplemented by reference TRBV19 and TRBJ1-5, the full variable domain reads DGGITQSPKYLFRKEGQNVTLSCEQNLNHDAMYWYRQDPGQGLRLIYYSQIVNDFQKGDIAEGYSVSREKKESFPLTVTSAQKNPTAFYLCASSIEHLQPQHFGDGTRLSIL.

The CDR3 DNA is TGTGCCAGCAGCCCGGGACTTTACGAGCAGTACTTC. This gives the protein CASSPGLYEQYF. The gene calls are TRBV7-3 and TRBJ2-7; tentative D call: TRBD2 (6 bases). The CDR3 is made up of 12 amino acids. V lost 5 bases and J 4 bases, leaving 9 bases between the germline ends. In germline, CDR1 is SGHTA, CDR2 FQGTGA.

As DNA, the CDR3 is TGTGCCAGCTCACCAGGGACAGGTCTCTACGAGCAGTACTTC. It is translated as CASSPGTGLYEQYF. This chain uses TRBV18 with TRBJ2-7, with TRBD1 matching over 8 bases. After removal of 2 bases from V and 3 bases from J, the junction contained 3 bases not matched to a gene. The germline gives CDR1 KGHSH, CDR2 LQKENI. The CDR3 sequence is 14 residues long. Filled out from reference TRBV18 and TRBJ2-7, the complete variable domain reads NAGVMQNPRHLVRRRGQEARLRCSPMKGHSHVYWYRQLPEEGLKFMVYLQKENIIDESGMPKERFSAEFPKEGPSILRIQQVVRGDSAAYFCASSPGTGLYEQYFGPGTRLTVT.

J is TRBJ1-5 and V is TRBV5-1, with D possibly TRBD1 on 5 matching bases. This CDR3 has 15 residues. The germline V and J ends were trimmed by 4 bases and 0 bases, with 11 bases remaining between them. Germline loops: CDR1 SGHRS, CDR2 YFSETQ. The CDR3: CASSPGTVSNQPQHF. CDR3 in DNA: TGCGCCAGCAGCCCCGGGACTGTTAGCAATCAGCCCCAGCATTTT.

This clone was counted once. The chain carries TRBV28 and TRBJ2-3; D call uncertain. This CDR3 is 12 amino acids long. V lost 8 bases and J lost 1, with 7 bases in between. The germline V gene has CDR1 MDHEN and CDR2 SYDVKM. CDR3: CASADGTDTQYF. The CDR3 DNA reads TGTGCCAGCGCGGACGGCACAGATACGCAGTATTTT.

This rearrangement joins TRBV5-1 to TRBJ2-2; 9 bases are shared with TRBD1. The germline V gene encodes CDR1 SGHRS and CDR2 YFSETQ. The CDR3 runs 16 residues. V trimming: 4 bases; J trimming: 7 bases; junction bases outside the gene matches: 11. In nucleotides, the CDR3 is TGCGCCAGCAGCCAGGGACAGGGTATTTTTATCGGGGAGCTGTTTTTT. Translating gives CASSQGQGIFIGELFF.

This clone was counted once. V and J are TRBV5-6 and TRBJ1-1; no clear D gene. The germline V gene has CDR1 SGHDT and CDR2 YYEEEE. V lost 4 bases and J 3 bases, leaving 10 bases between the germline ends. The CDR3 extends over 13 amino acids. CDR3 DNA sequence: TGTGCCAGCAGCCGGACGGCCGACACTGAAGCTTTCTTT. Translated, it gives CASSRTADTEAFF.

The CDR3 DNA reads TGTGCCAGCAGTCGCAGGGCCCCGAGGGGCGAGCAGTACTTC. Translated, it gives CASSRRAPRGEQYF. The gene calls are TRBV2 and TRBJ2-7, with D perhaps assigned TRBD1 or TRBD2 (5 bases each). This CDR3 is built from 14 residues. The germline V and J ends were trimmed by 5 bases and 6 bases, with 17 bases remaining between them. Germline assignment: CDR1 SNHLY and CDR2 FYNNEI.

The V gene is TRBV23-1, the J gene TRBJ2-4, with 7 bases lining up with TRBD1. TRBV23-1 is designated an ORF whose function remains uncertain. The CDR3 totals 14 residues. The J segment lost 6 bases and the V segment lost 6 bases, leaving 8 bases of the junction unmatched. The CDR3 spells CASSLDRVGNIQYF. In DNA form, the CDR3 reads TGCGCCAGCAGCCTAGACAGGGTGGGAAACATTCAGTACTTC.

J is TRBJ1-1 and V is TRBV7-6, with TRBD1 as a possible D gene (5 bases). Trimming took off 4 bases at V and 1 base at J, with 7 bases between the two ends. The CDR3 covers 13 residues. Germline V gives CDR1 SGHVS, CDR2 FNYEAQ. CDR3 protein: CASSSGPNTEAFF. DNA for the CDR3: TGTGCCAGCAGCTCGGGACCGAACACTGAAGCTTTCTTT.

As DNA, the CDR3 is TGTGCCAGCAAGGGAGCAGCCTATAATTCACCCCTCCACTTT. Protein sequence: CASKGAAYNSPLHF. The V gene is TRBV28, the J gene TRBJ1-6; D remains unclear. Germline CDR1 reads MDHEN; CDR2 reads SYDVKM. The CDR3 runs 14 residues. V dropped 7 bases and J dropped 2 bases, with 9 bases sitting between them.

The chain carries TRBV6-6 and TRBJ1-2; 8 bases line up with TRBD1. Germline CDR1 reads MNHNY; CDR2 reads SVGAGI (reference sequence). V lost 10 bases to trimming and J lost 5 bases; unmatched junction nucleotides: 3. The CDR3 spans 11 residues. As DNA, the CDR3 is TGTGCCACCAGGACAGGGTATGGCTACACCTTC. It codes for CATRTGYGYTF.

The chain recombines TRBV9 with TRBJ2-5; D tentatively fits TRBD1 or TRBD2 (7 bases each). Germline loops: CDR1 SGDLS, CDR2 YYNGEE. The CDR3 has 16 amino acids. The V end lost 0 bases, the J end lost 1 base, and 13 bases lay between the germline ends. This chain's CDR3 is CASSVGEGALQETQYF. As DNA, the CDR3 is TGTGCCAGCAGCGTAGGGGAGGGGGCCCTCCAAGAGACCCAGTACTTC.

The genes are TRBV11-3 and TRBJ1-2; D uncertain. Germline CDR1 reads SGHNT; CDR2 reads YENEEA. Trimming left V 2 bases short and J 4 bases short, with 17 bases between. The CDR3 runs 16 residues. CDR3 bases: TGTGCCAGCAGCTTACGGCGCGGAACCGCCATCTATGGCTACACCTTC. Protein sequence: CASSLRRGTAIYGYTF. The whole variable domain, filled in from reference TRBV11-3 and TRBJ1-2, reads EAGVVQSPRYKIIEKKQPVAFWCNPISGHNTLYWYLQNLGQGPELLIRYENEEAVDDSQLPKDRFSAERLKGVDSTLKIQPAELGDSAVYLCASSLRRGTAIYGYTFGSGTRLTVV.

Here the CDR3 DNA reads TGTGCCAGCAGTGAAGCGGTGAACACTGAAGCTTTCTTT. This translates into CASSEAVNTEAFF. The V call is TRBV2, the J call TRBJ1-1; D unresolved. The CDR3 loop spans 13 amino acids. V shed 0 bases and J shed 0 bases, with 2 bases lying between them. Looked up from germline, CDR1 is SNHLY and CDR2 is FYNNEI.

The gene calls are TRBV5-1 and TRBJ1-4; tentative D call: TRBD1 (5 bases). The CDR3 sequence is 15 residues long. Germline V gene sequence: CDR1 SGHRS, CDR2 YFSETQ. V lost 2 bases and J 0 bases, leaving 8 bases between the germline ends. In DNA, the CDR3 is TGCGCCAGCAGCTTTCAGGGCTCAACTAATGAAAAACTGTTTTTT. This gives the protein CASSFQGSTNEKLFF.

V gene TRBV5-5 combines with J gene TRBJ2-5; 8 nucleotides align to TRBD2. From germline, CDR1 is SGHKS and CDR2 YYEKEE (reference sequence). The V segment lost 4 bases and the J segment 4 bases; nucleotides outside the gene matches: 9. CDR3 length: 15 residues. The CDR3 spells CASSPYSGMGETQYF. The CDR3 nucleotides read TGTGCCAGCAGCCCCTATAGCGGGATGGGAGAGACCCAGTACTTC. The full variable domain, its missing parts supplied by reference TRBV5-5 and TRBJ2-5, is DAGVTQSPTHLIKTRGQQVTLRCSPISGHKSVSWYQQVLGQGPQFIFQYYEKEERGRGNFPDRFSARQFPNYSSELNVNALLLGDSALYLCASSPYSGMGETQYFGPGTRLLVL.

The chain couples TRBV7-6 to TRBJ1-5; 9 nucleotides align to TRBD1. CDR1 SGHVS and CDR2 FNYEAQ come from the germline V gene. The CDR3 is made up of 15 amino acids. After removal of 3 bases from V and 3 bases from J, the junction contained 3 bases not matched to a gene. CDR3 region: CASSLGTGLNQPQHF. CDR3 DNA sequence: TGTGCCAGCAGCTTGGGGACAGGGCTCAATCAGCCCCAGCATTTT. Full variable domain (rest looked up from reference TRBV7-6 and TRBJ1-5): GAGVSQSPRYKVTKRGQDVALRCDPISGHVSLYWYRQALGQGPEFLTYFNYEAQQDKSGLPNDRFSAERPEGSISTLTIQRTEQRDSAMYRCASSLGTGLNQPQHFGDGTRLSIL.

This rearrangement joins TRBV19 to TRBJ2-7, with 7 bases matching TRBD1. Germline V gene lookup returns CDR1 LNHDA and CDR2 SQIVND (reference sequence). J lost 0 bases, V lost 4 bases, and 6 bases had no gene match. The CDR3 runs 15 residues. The CDR3: CASSTTGVPSYEQYF. DNA of the CDR3: TGTGCCAGTAGTACAACAGGGGTCCCCTCCTACGAGCAGTACTTC.

This clone appeared a few times. The V gene is TRBV4-1, the J gene TRBJ2-7; D might be TRBD2 (6 bases). The CDR3 sequence is 15 residues long. Trimming cost V 4 bases and J 2 bases, with 15 bases left between them. Germline-derived CDR1 and CDR2 are MGHRA and YSYEKL. The CDR3 DNA follows: TGCGCCAGCAGCCTTACCGGGACTTCGGCCTACGAGCAGTACTTC. This codes for CASSLTGTSAYEQYF.